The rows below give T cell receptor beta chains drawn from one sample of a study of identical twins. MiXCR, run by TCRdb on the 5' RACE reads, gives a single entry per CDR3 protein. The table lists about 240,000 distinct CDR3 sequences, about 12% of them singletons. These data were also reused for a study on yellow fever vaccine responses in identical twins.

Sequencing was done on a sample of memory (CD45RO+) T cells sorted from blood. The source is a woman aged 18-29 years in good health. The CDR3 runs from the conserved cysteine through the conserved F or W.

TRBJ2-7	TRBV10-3	CAISDPATSGSEEQYF
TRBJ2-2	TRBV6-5	CASSYEIGQVPTGELFF
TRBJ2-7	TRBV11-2	CASRADPLSSYEQYF
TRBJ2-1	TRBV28	CASSRNAGTSGMNEQFF
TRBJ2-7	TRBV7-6	CASSLGTQGAQQYF
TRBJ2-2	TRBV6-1	CASKGPSNTGELFF
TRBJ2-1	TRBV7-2	CASSPTRQPNNEQFF
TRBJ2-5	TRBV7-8	CASSWGRGEETQYF
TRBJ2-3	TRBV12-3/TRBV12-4	CASRLGGAADTQYF
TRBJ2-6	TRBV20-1	CSGVSSGANVLTF
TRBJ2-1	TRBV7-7	CASSARGGGEGEQFF
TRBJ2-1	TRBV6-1	CASKRRRNNEQFF
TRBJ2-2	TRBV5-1	CASSLNDRTGTNTGELFF
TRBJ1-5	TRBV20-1	CSARWGGVDQPQHF
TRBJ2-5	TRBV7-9	CASSLLIETQYF
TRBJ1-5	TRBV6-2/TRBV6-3	CASSYPGTGNQPQHF
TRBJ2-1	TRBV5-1	CASSLLASGNNEQFF
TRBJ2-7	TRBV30	CAWSLGSYEQYF
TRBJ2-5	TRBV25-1	CASVKGGAETQYF
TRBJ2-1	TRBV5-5	CASSLGWGDEQFF
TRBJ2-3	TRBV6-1	CASNRAGGLSMQYF
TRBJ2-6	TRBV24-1	CATSDFRRQGTVGANVLTF
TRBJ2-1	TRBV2	CASRAGTSSRNEQFF
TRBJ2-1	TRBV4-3	CASSQDGAGVNEQFF
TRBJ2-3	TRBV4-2	CASSQEVGGGSTDTQYF
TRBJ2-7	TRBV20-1	CSASATSGGNYEQYF
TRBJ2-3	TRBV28	CASSLGAGTQYF
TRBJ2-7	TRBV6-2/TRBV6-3	CQNTGTVSYEQYF
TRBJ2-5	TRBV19	CASGGPKTQYF
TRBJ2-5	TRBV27	CASSWDSFQETQYF
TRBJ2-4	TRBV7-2	CASSPASGKNIQYF
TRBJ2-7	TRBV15	CATSRGLSALYEQYF
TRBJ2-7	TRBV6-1	CASSAGTSGANYEQYF
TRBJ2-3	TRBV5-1	CASSLEVTDTQYF
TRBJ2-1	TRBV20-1	CSARDLLGRAMLYEQFF
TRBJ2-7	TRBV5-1	CASSLGTHEQYF
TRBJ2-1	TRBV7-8	CASSNPGTSGRRSEQFF
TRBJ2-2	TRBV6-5	CASSYRRVRAGELFF
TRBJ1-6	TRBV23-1	CASSLFFDEDNSPLHF
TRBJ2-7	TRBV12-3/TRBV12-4	CASSLGGTGGYEQYF